The rows below give T cell receptor beta chains drawn from one sample of a study of radiation and T cells in renal cell carcinoma. Assay used: immunoSEQ multiplex PCR; TCRdb lists only in-frame clones, some missing. The sample comprises approximately 49,000 clones, roughly 80% of which are singletons, and around 28% rests with the top ten. The starting material was blood, obtained from a patient whose treatment included radiotherapy and nephrectomy. The receptors here all came from a woman between 70 and 85 years old with renal cell carcinoma. Each CDR3 is given with its conserved first and last residue. Each record gives: D gene, J gene, V gene, clone size, CDR3 protein, CDR3 DNA. A D gene is named only where the DNA matches it firmly. Clone size is shown for a subset of rows, as once, few, many or a class of expanded clone.

D gene: TRBD2
J gene: TRBJ2-2
V gene: TRBV5-1
clone size: NA
CDR3 protein: CASSRLGLAGNTGELFF
CDR3 DNA: TGCGCCAGCAGCCGCCTCGGACTAGCGGGCAACACCGGGGAGCTGTTTTTT

D gene: TRBD2
J gene: TRBJ2-3
V gene: TRBV6-5
clone size: NA
CDR3 protein: CASSRLAGGTDTQYF
CDR3 DNA: TGTGCCAGCAGTCGACTAGCGGGGGGCACAGATACGCAGTATTTT

D gene: NA
J gene: TRBJ1-3
V gene: TRBV9
clone size: NA
CDR3 protein: CASSQTEESSGNTIYF
CDR3 DNA: TGTGCCAGCAGCCAAACCGAGGAGTCCTCTGGAAACACCATATATTTT

D gene: TRBD2
J gene: TRBJ2-1
V gene: TRBV5-1
clone size: NA
CDR3 protein: CASSPGTSGGEQFF
CDR3 DNA: TGCGCCAGCAGCCCCGGGACCTCGGGGGGTGAGCAGTTCTTC

D gene: NA
J gene: TRBJ1-3
V gene: TRBV5-1
clone size: NA
CDR3 protein: CASQGSGNTIYF
CDR3 DNA: TGCGCCAGTCAAGGCTCTGGAAACACCATATATTTT

D gene: NA
J gene: TRBJ2-5
V gene: TRBV19
clone size: few
CDR3 protein: CASSGMDLETQYF
CDR3 DNA: TGTGCCAGTAGTGGGATGGACTTGGAGACCCAGTACTTC

D gene: NA
J gene: TRBJ2-5
V gene: TRBV6-5
clone size: once
CDR3 protein: CASSYSASNLEDTQYF
CDR3 DNA: TGTGCCAGCAGTTACTCGGCTAGTAATTTGGAAGATACCCAGTACTTC

D gene: NA
J gene: TRBJ1-1
V gene: TRBV5-1
clone size: NA
CDR3 protein: CASSLEWGNEAFF
CDR3 DNA: TGCGCCAGCAGCTTGGAGTGGGGTAATGAAGCTTTCTTT

D gene: TRBD2
J gene: TRBJ2-2
V gene: TRBV7-9
clone size: NA
CDR3 protein: CASSRAGREGPGELFF
CDR3 DNA: TGTGCCAGCAGTCGAGCGGGGCGGGAGGGCCCCGGGGAGCTGTTTTTT

D gene: TRBD1
J gene: TRBJ2-1
V gene: TRBV7-9
clone size: NA
CDR3 protein: CASSPPGQETNEQFF
CDR3 DNA: TGTGCCAGCAGCCCCCCGGGACAGGAGACCAATGAGCAGTTCTTC

D gene: NA
J gene: TRBJ2-5
V gene: TRBV19
clone size: NA
CDR3 protein: CASSIGRGETQYF
CDR3 DNA: TGTGCCAGTAGTATCGGGCGGGGAGAGACCCAGTACTTC

D gene: NA
J gene: TRBJ1-3
V gene: TRBV4-1
clone size: NA
CDR3 protein: CASSQGGTASGNTIYF
CDR3 DNA: TGCGCCAGCAGCCAAGGAGGGACTGCCTCTGGAAACACCATATATTTT

D gene: NA
J gene: TRBJ1-1
V gene: TRBV6-1
clone size: NA
CDR3 protein: CASSEVGGTEAFF
CDR3 DNA: TGTGCCAGCAGTGAAGTCGGGGGCACTGAAGCTTTCTTT

D gene: NA
J gene: TRBJ1-5
V gene: TRBV4-1
clone size: NA
CDR3 protein: CASSQGRASNQPQHF
CDR3 DNA: TGCGCCAGCAGCCAAGGCAGGGCCAGCAATCAGCCCCAGCATTTT

D gene: NA
J gene: TRBJ2-3
V gene: TRBV7-9
clone size: once
CDR3 protein: CASSRLGGDTQYF
CDR3 DNA: TGTGCCAGCAGCCGCCTAGGGGGTGATACGCAGTATTTT

D gene: NA
J gene: TRBJ1-4
V gene: TRBV15
clone size: NA
CDR3 protein: CATSRDLTGNEKLFF
CDR3 DNA: TGTGCCACCAGCAGAGATCTTACAGGGAATGAAAAACTGTTTTTT

D gene: NA
J gene: TRBJ2-7
V gene: TRBV5-1
clone size: NA
CDR3 protein: CASSLGAGSYEQYF
CDR3 DNA: TGCGCCAGCAGCTTGGGGGCGGGTTCCTACGAGCAGTACTTC

D gene: NA
J gene: TRBJ1-2
V gene: TRBV19
clone size: NA
CDR3 protein: CASTPGRLYGYTF
CDR3 DNA: TGTGCCAGTACCCCAGGACGGTTGTATGGCTACACCTTC

D gene: TRBD2
J gene: TRBJ2-3
V gene: TRBV18
clone size: NA
CDR3 protein: CASSPPKAGGPTDTQYF
CDR3 DNA: TGTGCCAGCTCACCACCGAAAGCGGGGGGGCCAACAGATACGCAGTATTTT

D gene: NA
J gene: TRBJ2-2
V gene: TRBV18
clone size: NA
CDR3 protein: CASSEQGSNTGELFF
CDR3 DNA: TGTGCCAGCTCGGAACAGGGCTCGAACACCGGGGAGCTGTTTTTT

D gene: NA
J gene: TRBJ1-2
V gene: TRBV6-1
clone size: NA
CDR3 protein: CASLYAQETYGCTF
CDR3 DNA: NA

D gene: TRBD1
J gene: TRBJ1-2
V gene: TRBV27
clone size: NA
CDR3 protein: CASSSGTGYYGYTF
CDR3 DNA: TGTGCCAGCAGCTCCGGGACAGGGTACTATGGCTACACCTTC

D gene: NA
J gene: TRBJ2-1
V gene: TRBV9
clone size: NA
CDR3 protein: CASSVAGTEYNEQFF
CDR3 DNA: TGTGCCAGCAGCGTAGCCGGGACTGAGTACAATGAGCAGTTCTTC

D gene: NA
J gene: TRBJ1-1
V gene: TRBV6-1
clone size: NA
CDR3 protein: CASKDSYLMNTEAFF
CDR3 DNA: TGTGCCAGCAAAGACAGTTACTTGATGAACACTGAAGCTTTCTTT

D gene: NA
J gene: TRBJ2-1
V gene: TRBV7-2
clone size: many
CDR3 protein: CASSQDRSSYNEQFF
CDR3 DNA: TGTGCCAGCAGCCAAGACAGGAGCTCCTACAATGAGCAGTTCTTC

D gene: NA
J gene: TRBJ1-5
V gene: TRBV4-1
clone size: many
CDR3 protein: CASSQVGPGPQHF
CDR3 DNA: TGCGCCAGCAGCCAAGTGGGGCCCGGGCCCCAGCATTTT

D gene: TRBD1
J gene: TRBJ2-7
V gene: TRBV19
clone size: once
CDR3 protein: CASNLPERDKGQGLMRLSYEQYF
CDR3 DNA: TGTGCCAGTAATCTCCCGGAAAGGGACAAGGGACAGGGGCTTATGCGCCTCTCCTACGAGCAGTACTTC

D gene: NA
J gene: TRBJ1-1
V gene: TRBV11-1
clone size: NA
CDR3 protein: CASSFSTEAFF
CDR3 DNA: TGTGCCAGCAGCTTTTCCACTGAAGCTTTCTTT

D gene: NA
J gene: TRBJ2-7
V gene: TRBV9
clone size: NA
CDR3 protein: CASSASGSEQYF
CDR3 DNA: TGTGCCAGCAGCGCCTCTGGGTCCGAGCAGTACTTC

D gene: NA
J gene: TRBJ2-2
V gene: TRBV4-1
clone size: NA
CDR3 protein: CASKDEVGQGSGELFF
CDR3 DNA: TGCGCCAGCAAAGACGAGGTGGGGCAGGGCTCCGGGGAGCTGTTTTTT

D gene: NA
J gene: TRBJ2-1
V gene: TRBV29-1
clone size: NA
CDR3 protein: CSVVTYRVPDEQFF
CDR3 DNA: TGCAGCGTAGTTACCTACAGGGTTCCGGATGAGCAGTTCTTC

D gene: TRBD1
J gene: TRBJ1-1
V gene: TRBV18
clone size: NA
CDR3 protein: CASSPSTGLNTEAFF
CDR3 DNA: TGTGCCAGCTCACCGTCGACAGGGTTGAACACTGAAGCTTTCTTT

D gene: NA
J gene: TRBJ1-2
V gene: TRBV7-8
clone size: few
CDR3 protein: CASSSSDRIYGYTF
CDR3 DNA: TGTGCCAGCAGCTCCTCCGACAGGATTTATGGCTACACCTTC

D gene: NA
J gene: TRBJ1-1
V gene: TRBV6-1
clone size: NA
CDR3 protein: CASSGGGLEGTEAFF
CDR3 DNA: TGTGCCAGCAGTGGTGGGGGGCTTGAGGGCACTGAAGCTTTCTTT

D gene: TRBD1
J gene: TRBJ2-7
V gene: TRBV29-1
clone size: NA
CDR3 protein: CSVGAGQGAREQYF
CDR3 DNA: TGCAGCGTTGGGGCCGGCCAGGGGGCGAGGGAGCAGTACTTC

D gene: TRBD2
J gene: TRBJ2-7
V gene: TRBV4-3
clone size: NA
CDR3 protein: CASSQGRTSPFYEQYF
CDR3 DNA: TGCGCCAGCAGCCAAGGTCGGACTAGTCCATTTTACGAGCAGTACTTC

D gene: NA
J gene: TRBJ2-1
V gene: TRBV19
clone size: NA
CDR3 protein: CASSLSALQSYNEQFF
CDR3 DNA: TGTGCCAGTAGTCTGAGTGCACTGCAGTCCTACAATGAGCAGTTCTTC

D gene: NA
J gene: TRBJ1-2
V gene: TRBV4-3
clone size: NA
CDR3 protein: CASSQDQISPAGYTF
CDR3 DNA: TGCGCCAGCAGCCAAGACCAGATCAGCCCCGCCGGCTACACCTTC

D gene: NA
J gene: TRBJ1-3
V gene: TRBV7-6
clone size: NA
CDR3 protein: CASSPRVQGNTIYF
CDR3 DNA: TGTGCCAGCAGCCCGAGGGTGCAAGGAAACACCATATATTTT

D gene: NA
J gene: TRBJ1-6
V gene: TRBV4-1
clone size: NA
CDR3 protein: CASSQDQVMAGGSPLHF
CDR3 DNA: TGCGCCAGCAGCCAAGACCAGGTTATGGCCGGAGGTTCACCCCTCCACTTT

D gene: NA
J gene: TRBJ2-1
V gene: TRBV30
clone size: few
CDR3 protein: CAWDPGTPSYNEQFF
CDR3 DNA: TGTGCCTGGGACCCCGGGACCCCGTCCTACAATGAGCAGTTCTTC

D gene: TRBD1
J gene: TRBJ1-6
V gene: TRBV5-1
clone size: NA
CDR3 protein: CASSPGQDGSPLHF
CDR3 DNA: TGCGCCAGCAGCCCGGGACAGGATGGCTCACCCCTCCACTTT

D gene: NA
J gene: TRBJ2-5
V gene: TRBV9
clone size: once
CDR3 protein: CASSVGLKGETQYF
CDR3 DNA: TGTGCCAGCAGCGTAGGGCTAAAGGGGGAGACCCAGTACTTC

D gene: NA
J gene: TRBJ2-1
V gene: TRBV13
clone size: NA
CDR3 protein: CASSLGSSSPYNEQFF
CDR3 DNA: TGTGCCAGCAGCTTAGGAAGCTCCAGCCCCTACAATGAGCAGTTCTTC

D gene: TRBD1
J gene: TRBJ1-1
V gene: TRBV10-2
clone size: NA
CDR3 protein: CASSKGQGARMNTEAFF
CDR3 DNA: TGCGCCAGCAGCAAGGGACAGGGGGCCCGCATGAACACTGAAGCTTTCTTT

D gene: TRBD2
J gene: TRBJ2-3
V gene: TRBV5-1
clone size: few
CDR3 protein: CASSTSGGAMTDTQYF
CDR3 DNA: TGCGCCAGCAGCACTAGCGGGGGGGCCATGACAGATACGCAGTATTTT

D gene: TRBD1
J gene: TRBJ2-7
V gene: TRBV9
clone size: NA
CDR3 protein: CASSVGGQGAHYEQYF
CDR3 DNA: TGTGCCAGCAGCGTAGGTGGGCAGGGGGCCCACTACGAGCAGTACTTC

D gene: NA
J gene: TRBJ1-2
V gene: TRBV23-1
clone size: NA
CDR3 protein: CASRNNGIRSGYTF
CDR3 DNA: TGCGCCAGCAGGAATAATGGTATTCGATCTGGCTACACCTTC

D gene: NA
J gene: TRBJ1-4
V gene: TRBV7-9
clone size: NA
CDR3 protein: CASSLDGASNEKLFF
CDR3 DNA: TGTGCCAGCAGCTTAGACGGCGCCTCCAATGAAAAACTGTTTTTT

D gene: TRBD2
J gene: TRBJ2-3
V gene: TRBV2
clone size: once
CDR3 protein: CASNRLAGGTDTQYF
CDR3 DNA: TGTGCCAGCAATCGGCTAGCGGGAGGCACAGATACGCAGTATTTT

D gene: NA
J gene: TRBJ1-5
V gene: TRBV5-8
clone size: few
CDR3 protein: CASSLVPSNQPQHF
CDR3 DNA: TGTGCCAGCAGCTTGGTACCTAGCAATCAGCCCCAGCATTTT

D gene: NA
J gene: TRBJ2-5
V gene: TRBV6-6
clone size: NA
CDR3 protein: CASRGSRETQYF
CDR3 DNA: TGTGCCAGCAGAGGTAGTAGGGAGACCCAGTACTTC

D gene: NA
J gene: TRBJ1-4
V gene: TRBV2
clone size: NA
CDR3 protein: CASSQLGQAGEKLFF
CDR3 DNA: TGTGCCAGCAGTCAATTAGGGCAGGCGGGAGAAAAACTGTTTTTT

D gene: NA
J gene: TRBJ2-7
V gene: TRBV7-9
clone size: NA
CDR3 protein: CASSRGDYDYEQYF
CDR3 DNA: TGTGCCAGCAGCCGCGGGGATTACGACTACGAGCAGTACTTC

D gene: NA
J gene: TRBJ1-1
V gene: TRBV15
clone size: few
CDR3 protein: CATSRDRANTEAFF
CDR3 DNA: TGTGCCACCAGCAGAGACAGGGCGAACACTGAAGCTTTCTTT